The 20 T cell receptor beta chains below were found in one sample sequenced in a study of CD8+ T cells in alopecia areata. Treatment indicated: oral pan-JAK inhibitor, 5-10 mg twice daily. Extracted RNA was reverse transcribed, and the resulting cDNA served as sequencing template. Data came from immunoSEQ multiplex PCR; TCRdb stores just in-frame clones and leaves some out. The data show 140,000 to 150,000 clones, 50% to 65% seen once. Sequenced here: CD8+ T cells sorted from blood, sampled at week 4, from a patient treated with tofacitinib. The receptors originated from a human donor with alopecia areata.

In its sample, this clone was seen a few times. The CDR3 loop reads CASSALAGGQETQYF. As DNA, the CDR3 is TGTGCCAGCAGTGCCCTAGCGGGGGGCCAAGAGACCCAGTACTTC. The chain uses TRBV6-5 and TRBJ2-5, with 11 bases that match TRBD2. Germline V lookup: CDR1 MNHEY, CDR2 SVGAGI. The CDR3 is 15 residues long. The J segment lost 1 base and the V segment lost 5 bases, leaving 3 bases of the junction unmatched.

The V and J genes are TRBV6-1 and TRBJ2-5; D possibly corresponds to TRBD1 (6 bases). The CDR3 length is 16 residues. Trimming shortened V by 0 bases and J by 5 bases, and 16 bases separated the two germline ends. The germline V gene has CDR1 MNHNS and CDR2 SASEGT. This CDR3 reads CASSEAVTGLWETQYF. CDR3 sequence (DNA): TGTGCCAGCAGTGAAGCCGTAACAGGGCTATGGGAGACCCAGTACTTC.

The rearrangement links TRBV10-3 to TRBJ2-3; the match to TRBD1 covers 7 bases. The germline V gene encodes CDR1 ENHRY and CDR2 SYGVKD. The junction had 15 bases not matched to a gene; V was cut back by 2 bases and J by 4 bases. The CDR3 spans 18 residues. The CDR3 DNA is TGTGCCATCAGTGAGGTTTTAAAAATTGGACAGGCCGCAGATACGCAGTATTTT. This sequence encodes CAISEVLKIGQAADTQYF.

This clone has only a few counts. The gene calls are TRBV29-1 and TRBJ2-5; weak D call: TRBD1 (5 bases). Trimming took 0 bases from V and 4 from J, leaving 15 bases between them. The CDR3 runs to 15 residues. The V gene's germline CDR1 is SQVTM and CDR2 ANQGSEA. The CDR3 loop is CSVEDHRAQVETQYF. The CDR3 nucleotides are TGCAGCGTTGAAGACCACCGGGCACAGGTAGAGACCCAGTACTTC.

CDR3 DNA sequence: TGTGCCAGCAGTGAAGCTGAGGGACAGCGTTATGGCTACACCTTC. Translating it yields CASSEAEGQRYGYTF. V usage is TRBV2 and J usage is TRBJ1-2; 7 bases match TRBD1. Germline CDR1 reads SNHLY; CDR2 reads FYNNEI. The CDR3 consists of 15 residues. Losses at the gene ends were 0 bases for V and 5 bases for J; bases not matched to a gene: 6.

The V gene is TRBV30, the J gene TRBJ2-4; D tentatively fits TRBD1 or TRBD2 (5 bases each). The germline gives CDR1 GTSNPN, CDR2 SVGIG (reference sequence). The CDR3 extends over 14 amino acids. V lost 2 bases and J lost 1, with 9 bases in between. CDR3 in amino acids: CAWSSGSAKNIQYF. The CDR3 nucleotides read TGTGCCTGGAGTTCAGGGAGCGCCAAAAACATTCAGTACTTC.

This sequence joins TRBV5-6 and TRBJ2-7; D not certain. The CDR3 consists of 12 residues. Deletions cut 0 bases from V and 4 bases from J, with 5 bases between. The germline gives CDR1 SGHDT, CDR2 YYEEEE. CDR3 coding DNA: TGTGCCAGCAGCTTGGGAGATTACGAGCAGTACTTC. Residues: CASSLGDYEQYF.

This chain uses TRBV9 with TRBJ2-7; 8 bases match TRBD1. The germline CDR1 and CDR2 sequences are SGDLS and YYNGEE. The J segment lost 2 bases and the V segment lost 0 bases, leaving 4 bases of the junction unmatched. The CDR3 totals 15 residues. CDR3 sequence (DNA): TGTGCCAGCAGCGTAGCTACAGGGGGTACCTACGAGCAGTACTTC. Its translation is CASSVATGGTYEQYF.

The CDR3 loop reads CASGISRVIQETQYF. CDR3 bases: TGTGCTAGTGGTATATCCAGGGTCATCCAAGAGACCCAGTACTTC. The rearrangement joins TRBV12-5 to TRBJ2-5; maybe TRBD1 (5 bases). This CDR3 has 15 residues. CDR1 is LGHNT and CDR2 is FRNRAP in the germline V gene. Trimming stripped 5 bases from V and 1 base from J, with 14 bases between.

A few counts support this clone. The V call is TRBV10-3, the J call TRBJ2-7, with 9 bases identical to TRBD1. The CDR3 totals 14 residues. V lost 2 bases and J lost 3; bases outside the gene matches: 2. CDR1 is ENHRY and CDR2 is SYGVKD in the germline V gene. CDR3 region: CAISEPGQGYEQYF. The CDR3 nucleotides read TGTGCCATCAGTGAGCCGGGACAGGGCTACGAGCAGTACTTC.

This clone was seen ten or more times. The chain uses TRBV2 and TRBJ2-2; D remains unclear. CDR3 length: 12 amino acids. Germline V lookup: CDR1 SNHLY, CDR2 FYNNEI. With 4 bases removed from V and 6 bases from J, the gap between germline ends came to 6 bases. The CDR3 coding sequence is TGTGCCAGCAGTGCTGTTTCCGGGGAGCTGTTTTTT. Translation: CASSAVSGELFF.

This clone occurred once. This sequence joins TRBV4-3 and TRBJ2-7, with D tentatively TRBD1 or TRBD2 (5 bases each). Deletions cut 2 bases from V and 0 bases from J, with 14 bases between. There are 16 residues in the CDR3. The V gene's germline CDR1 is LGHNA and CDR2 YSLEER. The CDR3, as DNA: TGCGCCAGCAGCCAATTCTCCGGGACGGTCTCCTACGAGCAGTACTTC. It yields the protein CASSQFSGTVSYEQYF.

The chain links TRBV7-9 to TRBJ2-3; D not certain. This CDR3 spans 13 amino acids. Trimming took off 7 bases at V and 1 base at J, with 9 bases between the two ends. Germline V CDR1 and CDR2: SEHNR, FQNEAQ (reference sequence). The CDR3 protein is CASTGMGTDTQYF. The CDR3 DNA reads TGTGCCAGCACCGGTATGGGCACAGATACGCAGTATTTT.

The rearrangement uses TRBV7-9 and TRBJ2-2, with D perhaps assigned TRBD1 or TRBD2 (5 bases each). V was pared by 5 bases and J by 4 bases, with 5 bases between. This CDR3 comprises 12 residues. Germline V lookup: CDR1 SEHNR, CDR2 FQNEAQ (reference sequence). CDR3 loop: CASSGGTGELFF. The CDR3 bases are TGTGCCAGCAGCGGGGGCACCGGGGAGCTGTTTTTT.

The CDR3 reads CATSRWGQGGPSEQYF. CDR3 sequence (DNA): TGTGCCACCAGCAGGTGGGGACAGGGGGGTCCTTCCGAGCAGTACTTC. V usage is TRBV15 and J usage is TRBJ2-7, with TRBD1 matching 11 bases. The CDR3 covers 16 residues. Per germline, CDR1 LNHNV and CDR2 YYDKDF (reference sequence). J lost 6 bases, V lost 3 bases, and 10 bases had no gene match.

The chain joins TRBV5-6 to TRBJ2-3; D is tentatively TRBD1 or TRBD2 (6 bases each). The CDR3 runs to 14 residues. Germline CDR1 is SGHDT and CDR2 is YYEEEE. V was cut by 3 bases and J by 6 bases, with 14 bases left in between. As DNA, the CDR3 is TGTGCCAGCAGCTCGGGGGCCGAAGGTGATACGCAGTATTTT. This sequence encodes CASSSGAEGDTQYF. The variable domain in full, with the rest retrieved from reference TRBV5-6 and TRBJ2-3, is DAGVTQSPTHLIKTRGQQVTLRCSPKSGHDTVSWYQQALGQGPQFIFQYYEEEERQRGNFPDRFSGHQFPNYSSELNVNALLLGDSALYLCASSSGAEGDTQYFGPGTRLTVL.

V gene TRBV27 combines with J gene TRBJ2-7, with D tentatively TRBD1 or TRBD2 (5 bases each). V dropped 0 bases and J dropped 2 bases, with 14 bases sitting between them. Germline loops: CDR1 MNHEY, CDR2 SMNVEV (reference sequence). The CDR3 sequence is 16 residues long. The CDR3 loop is CASSLSSGDRAYEQYF. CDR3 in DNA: TGTGCCAGCAGTTTATCCTCCGGGGACCGGGCCTACGAGCAGTACTTC.

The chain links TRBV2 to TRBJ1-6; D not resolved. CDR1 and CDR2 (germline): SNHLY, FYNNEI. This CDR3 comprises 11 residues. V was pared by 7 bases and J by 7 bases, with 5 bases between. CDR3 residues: CASNWNSPLHF. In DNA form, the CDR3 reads TGTGCCAGCAACTGGAATTCACCCCTCCACTTT.

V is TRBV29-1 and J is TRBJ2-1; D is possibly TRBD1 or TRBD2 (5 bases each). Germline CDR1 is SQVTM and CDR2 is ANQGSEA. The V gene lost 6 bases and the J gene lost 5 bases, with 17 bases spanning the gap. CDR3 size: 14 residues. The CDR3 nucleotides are TGCAGCGTCGGGACGGTGGATTATCACAATGAGCAGTTCTTC. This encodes CSVGTVDYHNEQFF.

This CDR3 reads CASSSGPNSPLHF. The CDR3 DNA follows: TGTGCCAGCAGTTCAGGACCTAATTCACCCCTCCACTTT. The V gene is TRBV13, the J gene TRBJ1-6; D gene unclear. In germline, CDR1 is PRHDT, CDR2 FYEKMQ (reference sequence). Trimming removed 6 bases at V and 6 bases at J, with 9 bases between. There are 13 residues in the CDR3.